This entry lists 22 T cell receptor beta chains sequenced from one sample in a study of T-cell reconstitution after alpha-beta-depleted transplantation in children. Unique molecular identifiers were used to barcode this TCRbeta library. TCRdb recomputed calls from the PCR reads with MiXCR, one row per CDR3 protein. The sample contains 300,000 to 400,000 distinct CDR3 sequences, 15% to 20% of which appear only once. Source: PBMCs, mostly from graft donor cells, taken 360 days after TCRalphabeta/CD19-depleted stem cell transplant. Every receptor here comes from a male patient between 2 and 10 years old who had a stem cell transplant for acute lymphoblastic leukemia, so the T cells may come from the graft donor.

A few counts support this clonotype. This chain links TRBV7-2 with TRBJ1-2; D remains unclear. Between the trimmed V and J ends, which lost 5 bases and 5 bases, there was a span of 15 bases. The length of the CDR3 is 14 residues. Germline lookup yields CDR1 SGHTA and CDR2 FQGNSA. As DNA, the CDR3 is TGTGCCAGCAGCGTATCCTGGGGAGAGTATGGCTACACCTTC. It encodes CASSVSWGEYGYTF.

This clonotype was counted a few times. The CDR3 bases are TGCGCCAGCAGCACGGGGGAGAGCACAGATACGCAGTATTTT. It encodes CASSTGESTDTQYF. V and J are TRBV4-3 and TRBJ2-3; D is possibly TRBD2 (6 bases). V lost 5 bases and J 0 bases, leaving 9 bases between the germline ends. Germline assignment: CDR1 LGHNA and CDR2 YSLEER. The CDR3 consists of 14 residues.

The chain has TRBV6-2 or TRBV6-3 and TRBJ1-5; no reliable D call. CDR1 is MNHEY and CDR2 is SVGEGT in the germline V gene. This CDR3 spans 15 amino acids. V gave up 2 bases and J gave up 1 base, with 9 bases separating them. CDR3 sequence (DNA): TGTGCCAGCAGTTACGCGGGCCTAAGCAATCAGCCCCAGCATTTT. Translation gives CASSYAGLSNQPQHF.

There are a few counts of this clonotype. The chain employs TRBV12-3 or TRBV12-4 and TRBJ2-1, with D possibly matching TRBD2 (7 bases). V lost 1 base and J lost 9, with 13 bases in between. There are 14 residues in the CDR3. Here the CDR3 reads CASSLGEGGSEQFF. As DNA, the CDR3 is TGTGCCAGCAGTTTAGGGGAGGGGGGTAGTGAGCAGTTCTTC.

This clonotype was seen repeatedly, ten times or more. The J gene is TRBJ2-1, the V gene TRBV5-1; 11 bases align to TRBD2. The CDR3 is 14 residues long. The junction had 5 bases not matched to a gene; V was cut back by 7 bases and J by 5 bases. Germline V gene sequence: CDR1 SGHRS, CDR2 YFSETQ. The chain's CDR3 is CASREGLADNEQFF. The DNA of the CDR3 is TGCGCCAGCCGGGAGGGACTAGCGGACAATGAGCAGTTCTTC.

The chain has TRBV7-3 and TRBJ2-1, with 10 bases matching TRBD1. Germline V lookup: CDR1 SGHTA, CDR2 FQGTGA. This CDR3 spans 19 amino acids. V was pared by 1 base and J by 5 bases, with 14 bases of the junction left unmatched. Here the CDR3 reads CASSLIGGHRTGGNNEQFF. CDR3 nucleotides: TGTGCCAGCAGCTTAATAGGGGGGCACCGGACAGGGGGGAACAATGAGCAGTTCTTC.

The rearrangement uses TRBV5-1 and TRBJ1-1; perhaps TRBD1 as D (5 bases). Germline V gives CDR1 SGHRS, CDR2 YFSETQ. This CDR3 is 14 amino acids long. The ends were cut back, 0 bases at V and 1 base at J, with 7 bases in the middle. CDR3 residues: CASSLEGENTEAFF. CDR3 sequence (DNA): TGCGCCAGCAGCTTGGAAGGGGAGAACACTGAAGCTTTCTTT.

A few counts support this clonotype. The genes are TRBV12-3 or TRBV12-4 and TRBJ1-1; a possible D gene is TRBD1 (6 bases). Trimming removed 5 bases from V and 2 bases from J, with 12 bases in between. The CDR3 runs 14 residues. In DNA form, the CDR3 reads TGTGCCAGCAGTCACGGACAGAGCAACACTGAAGCTTTCTTT. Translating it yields CASSHGQSNTEAFF.

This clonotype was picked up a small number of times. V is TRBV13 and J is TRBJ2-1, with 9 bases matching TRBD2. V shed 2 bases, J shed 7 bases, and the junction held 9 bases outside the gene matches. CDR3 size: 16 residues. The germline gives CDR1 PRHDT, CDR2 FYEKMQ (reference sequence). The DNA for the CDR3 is TGTGCCAGCAGCTTAAAAAGCGGGAGGTCACTTAATGAGCAGTTCTTC. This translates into CASSLKSGRSLNEQFF.

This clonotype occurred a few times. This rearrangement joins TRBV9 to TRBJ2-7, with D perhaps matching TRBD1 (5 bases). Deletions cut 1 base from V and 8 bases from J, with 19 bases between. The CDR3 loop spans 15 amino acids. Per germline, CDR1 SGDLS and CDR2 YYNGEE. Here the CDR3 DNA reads TGTGCCAGCAGCGTACAAGGGGCCCCAGCAAATCAGCAGTACTTC. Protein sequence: CASSVQGAPANQQYF.

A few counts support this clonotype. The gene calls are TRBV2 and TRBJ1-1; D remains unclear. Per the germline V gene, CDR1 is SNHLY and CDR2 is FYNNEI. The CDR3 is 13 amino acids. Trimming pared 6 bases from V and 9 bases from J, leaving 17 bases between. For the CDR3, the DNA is TGTGCCAGCAGAAAATTAGAATTACAGAAAGCTTTCTTT. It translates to CASRKLELQKAFF.

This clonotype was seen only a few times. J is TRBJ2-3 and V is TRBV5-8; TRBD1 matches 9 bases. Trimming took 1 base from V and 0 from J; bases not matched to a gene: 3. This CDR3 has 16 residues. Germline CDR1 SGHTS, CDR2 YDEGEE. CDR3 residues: CASSLFGQGSTDTQYF. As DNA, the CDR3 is TGTGCCAGCAGCTTGTTCGGACAGGGGAGCACAGATACGCAGTATTTT.

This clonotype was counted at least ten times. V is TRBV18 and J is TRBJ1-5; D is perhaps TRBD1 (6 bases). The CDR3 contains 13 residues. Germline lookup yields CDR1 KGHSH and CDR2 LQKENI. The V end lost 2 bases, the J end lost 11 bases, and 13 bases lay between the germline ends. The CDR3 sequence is CASSPEGGMAQHF. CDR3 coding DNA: TGTGCCAGCTCACCAGAGGGGGGCATGGCCCAGCATTTT.

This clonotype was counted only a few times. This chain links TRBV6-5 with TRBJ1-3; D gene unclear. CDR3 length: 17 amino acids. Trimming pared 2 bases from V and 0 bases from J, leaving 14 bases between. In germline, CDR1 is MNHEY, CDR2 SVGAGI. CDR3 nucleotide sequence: TGTGCCAGCAGTTACCCTCACTCCAGTCACTCTGGAAACACCATATATTTT. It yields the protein CASSYPHSSHSGNTIYF.

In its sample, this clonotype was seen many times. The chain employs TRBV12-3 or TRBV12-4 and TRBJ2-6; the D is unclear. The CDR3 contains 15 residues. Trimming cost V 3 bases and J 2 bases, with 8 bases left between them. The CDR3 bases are TGTGCCAGCAGTTTTAGGACGGCTGGGGCCAACGTCCTGACTTTC. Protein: CASSFRTAGANVLTF.

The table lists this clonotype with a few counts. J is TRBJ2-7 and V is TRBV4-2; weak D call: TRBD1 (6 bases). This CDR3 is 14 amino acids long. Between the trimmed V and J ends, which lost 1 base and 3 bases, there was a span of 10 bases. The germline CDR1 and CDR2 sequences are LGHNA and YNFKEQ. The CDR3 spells CASSQVRDNYEQYF. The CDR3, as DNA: TGTGCCAGCAGCCAAGTTCGGGACAACTACGAGCAGTACTTC.

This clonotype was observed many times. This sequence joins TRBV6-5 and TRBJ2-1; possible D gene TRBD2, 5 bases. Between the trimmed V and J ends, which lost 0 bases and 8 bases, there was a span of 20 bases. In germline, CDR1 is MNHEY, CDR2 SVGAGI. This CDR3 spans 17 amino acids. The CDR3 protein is CASSYSGPIVGSYEQFF. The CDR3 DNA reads TGTGCCAGCAGTTACTCCGGCCCCATAGTAGGGAGCTATGAGCAGTTCTTC.

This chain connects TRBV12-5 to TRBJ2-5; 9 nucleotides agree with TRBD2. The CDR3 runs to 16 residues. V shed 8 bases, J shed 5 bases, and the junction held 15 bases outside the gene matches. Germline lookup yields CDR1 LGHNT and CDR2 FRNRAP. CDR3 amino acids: CASSPTGLAGLETQYF. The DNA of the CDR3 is TGTGCTAGTTCCCCGACAGGGCTAGCGGGACTCGAGACCCAGTACTTC.

The CDR3 loop is CASSPGATRNYEQYF. The CDR3 DNA follows: TGTGCCAGCAGTCCCGGGGCGACGAGAAACTACGAGCAGTACTTC. This chain connects TRBV6-2 or TRBV6-3 to TRBJ2-7; either TRBD1 or TRBD2 may supply D (5 bases each). CDR3 length: 15 amino acids. Per the germline V gene, CDR1 is MNHEY and CDR2 is SVGEGT. The V gene lost 5 bases and the J gene lost 3 bases, with 17 bases spanning the gap.

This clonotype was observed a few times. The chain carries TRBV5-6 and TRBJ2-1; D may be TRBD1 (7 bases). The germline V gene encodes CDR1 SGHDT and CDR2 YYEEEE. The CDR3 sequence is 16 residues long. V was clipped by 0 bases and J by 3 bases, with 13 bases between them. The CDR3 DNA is TGTGCCAGCAGCTTGGGGGCAGGGGGGTTCTACAATGAGCAGTTCTTC. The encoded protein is CASSLGAGGFYNEQFF.

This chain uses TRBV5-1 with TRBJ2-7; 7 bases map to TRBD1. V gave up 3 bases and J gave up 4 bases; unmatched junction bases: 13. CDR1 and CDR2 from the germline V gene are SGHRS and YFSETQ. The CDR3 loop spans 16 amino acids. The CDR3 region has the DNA TGCGCCAGCAGCTCTACCACCGGGACAGCCCGTTACGAGCAGTACTTC. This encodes CASSSTTGTARYEQYF.

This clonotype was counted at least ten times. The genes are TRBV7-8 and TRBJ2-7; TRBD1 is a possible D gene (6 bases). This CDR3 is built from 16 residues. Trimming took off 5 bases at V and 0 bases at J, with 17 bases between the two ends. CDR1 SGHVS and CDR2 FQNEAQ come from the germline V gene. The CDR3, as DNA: TGTGCCAGCAGCCACAACAGGGAGTGGCTCTCCTACGAGCAGTACTTC. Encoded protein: CASSHNREWLSYEQYF. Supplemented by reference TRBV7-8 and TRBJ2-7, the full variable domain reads GAGVSQSPRYKVAKRGQDVALRCDPISGHVSLFWYQQALGQGPEFLTYFQNEAQLDKSGLPSDRFFAERPEGSVSTLKIQRTQQEDSAVYLCASSHNREWLSYEQYFGPGTRLTVT.